These T cell receptor beta chains were read from a single sample in a study of T cells in Graves' hyperthyroidism and ophthalmopathy. Each CDR3 protein is one row after TCRdb ran MiXCR on the multiplex PCR reads. The top ten clones hold roughly 25% of a sample with 300,000 to 450,000 distinct CDR3 sequences, roughly 14% of them seen once. The sample was blood. The receptors come from a woman under 30 with Graves' hyperthyroidism that later progressed to Graves' ophthalmopathy. Each CDR3 is given with its conserved first and last residue. D genes are given only for firm matches. Clone size is not always given. Where it is, it says once, few, many or a class for expanded clones.

CSARRTSTTDTQYF	TGCAGTGCTAGAAGGACTTCCACAACAGATACGCAGTATTTT	.	few	TRBV20-1	TRBJ2-3	14
CASSTDRETYEQYF	TGTGCCAGCAGCACCGACCGGGAAACCTACGAGCAGTACTTC	.	many	TRBV7-9	TRBJ2-7	14
CASSLAGVGAGEQFF	TGTGCCAGCAGCTTAGCGGGAGTGGGGGCCGGTGAGCAGTTCTTC	.	.	TRBV7-2	TRBJ2-1	15
CSARERGGLNEKLFF	TGCAGTGCTAGAGAGCGAGGGGGCCTTAATGAAAAACTGTTTTTT	TRBD1	many	TRBV20-1	TRBJ1-4	15
CASSVDSGLPTDTQYF	TGTGCCAGCAGCGTAGACTCGGGACTCCCCACAGATACGCAGTATTTT	.	.	TRBV9	TRBJ2-3	16
CATSRRPETQYF	TGTGCCACCAGCAGAAGGCCGGAGACCCAGTACTTC	.	.	TRBV15	TRBJ2-5	12
CASSAGVTYEQYF	TGTGCCAGCAGCGCAGGGGTTACCTACGAGCAGTACTTC	.	many	TRBV11-2	TRBJ2-7	13
CATSSTASSYNEQFF	TGTGCCACCAGCTCGACTGCGAGCTCCTACAATGAGCAGTTCTTC	.	.	TRBV15	TRBJ2-1	15
CASSLDGGVSLEQYF	TGTGCCAGCAGCTTAGATGGGGGGGTATCGCTCGAGCAGTACTTC	TRBD2	many	TRBV11-2	TRBJ2-7	15
CASSPVIQRSSYNEQFF	TGTGCCAGCTCACCAGTCATCCAACGAAGCTCCTACAATGAGCAGTTCTTC	.	.	TRBV18	TRBJ2-1	17
CASSLSGLREQYF	TGTGCCAGCAGTTTAAGCGGGTTGAGGGAGCAGTACTTC	.	many	TRBV27	TRBJ2-7	13
CSARDKPSGGFDEQYF	TGCAGTGCTAGAGATAAACCCTCAGGGGGATTTGATGAGCAGTACTTC	TRBD1	many	TRBV20-1	TRBJ2-7	16
CASSSRDRDYEQYF	TGTGCCAGCAGCTCGCGGGACAGGGACTACGAGCAGTACTTC	TRBD1	few	TRBV5-6	TRBJ2-7	14
CASSVSGGLYYNEQFF	TGTGCCAGCAGCGTTTCAGGGGGTCTCTACTACAATGAGCAGTTCTTC	TRBD1	few	TRBV7-2	TRBJ2-1	16
CASSLVTDNEQFF	TGTGCCAGCAGCTTAGTAACAGACAATGAGCAGTTCTTC	.	many	TRBV11-2	TRBJ2-1	13
CASSIRDSSYEQYF	TGTGCCAGCAGCATCCGGGACAGCTCCTACGAGCAGTACTTC	TRBD1	many	TRBV7-2	TRBJ2-7	14
CASSSRTGGWTEAFF	TGTGCCAGCAGTTCCCGGACAGGGGGCTGGACTGAAGCTTTCTTT	TRBD1	many	TRBV27	TRBJ1-1	15
CASSLPRDTLTGELFF	TGTGCCAGCAGCTTACCTAGGGACACACTCACCGGGGAGCTGTTTTTT	.	few	TRBV5-6	TRBJ2-2	16
CSARGSLVVGTDTQYF	TGCAGTGCTAGAGGATCTTTAGTGGTTGGCACAGATACGCAGTATTTT	.	many	TRBV20-1	TRBJ2-3	16
CASSLQGPAGGGNEQFF	TGTGCCAGCAGCTTGCAGGGTCCAGCGGGAGGAGGTAATGAGCAGTTCTTC	TRBD2	many	TRBV5-5	TRBJ2-1	17
CASIASDRAFGTQYF	TGTGCCAGCATCGCCTCGGACAGGGCGTTTGGGACCCAGTACTTC	TRBD1	few	TRBV7-9	TRBJ2-5	15
CATSDFGRGPDTQYF	TGTGCCACCAGTGATTTCGGCAGGGGGCCAGATACGCAGTATTTT	TRBD1	few	TRBV24-1	TRBJ2-3	15
CASSLEGSNDEQYF	TGTGCCAGCAGCTTAGAGGGTTCCAATGACGAGCAGTACTTC	.	.	TRBV7-9	TRBJ2-7	14